The rows below give T cell receptor beta chains drawn from one sample of a study of blood T cells in healthy people across ages. TCRdb reprocessed the 5' RACE reads with MiXCR, giving one entry per CDR3 protein. Here the sample spans roughly 800,000 distinct CDR3 sequences, 25% being singletons. In addition, the sample was reused for a study of T cells of mothers and their children.

Sequencing was carried out using blood. These receptors were obtained from a boy aged 5-17 years in good health. Each CDR3 is given with its conserved first and last residue. The order of the fields is clone size, V gene, D gene, J gene, CDR3 DNA, CDR3 protein. The D gene is left open where the match is weak. Size is stated for part of the rows, as once, few or many counts, or as a class when the clone is expanded.

.,TRBV28,TRBD2,TRBJ2-1,TGTGCCAGCAGTTTTGGGGGACTAGGGTCCAATGAGCAGTTCTTC,CASSFGGLGSNEQFF
.,TRBV4-1,.,TRBJ2-5,TGCGCCAGCAGCCAAGTATGGCCAGGGGAAGAGCAGTACTTC,CASSQVWPGEEQYF
few,TRBV20-1,TRBD2,TRBJ2-5,TGCAGTGCTAGAGATCACATTGGCGGGGGGGGCCAAGAGACCCAGTACTTC,CSARDHIGGGGQETQYF
few,TRBV29-1,.,TRBJ2-1,TGCAGCGTATCTGGGGGAGTCATCTACAATGAGCAGTTCTTC,CSVSGGVIYNEQFF
few,TRBV28,.,TRBJ2-3,TGTGCCAGCAGTTCCACCCGAGGGGTAGAATGGCAGGGACCAGATACGCAGTATTTT,CASSSTRGVEWQGPDTQYF
.,TRBV7-9,.,TRBJ2-1,TGTGCCAGCAGCCCAGTTGTAGGCAATGAGCAGTTCTTC,CASSPVVGNEQFF
few,TRBV20-1,TRBD2,TRBJ2-3,TGCAGTGCTAGACTAGCGGGAGCGACAGATACGCAGTATTTT,CSARLAGATDTQYF
few,TRBV4-1,.,TRBJ2-7,TGCGCCAGCAGCCAAGGAGTTAAGGGTTACGAGCAGTACTTC,CASSQGVKGYEQYF
many,TRBV27,.,TRBJ2-1,TGTGCCAGCAGTTTGTTAGGGGCCCTCAATGAGCAGTTCTTC,CASSLLGALNEQFF
few,TRBV7-9,TRBD1,TRBJ1-4,TGTGCCAGCAGCGACCCGGGACAGGGACCCGGAAAACTGTTTTTT,CASSDPGQGPGKLFF
.,TRBV12-3/TRBV12-4,.,TRBJ1-5,TGTGCCAGCAGTTTGGGACGGATCAATCAGACCCAGCATTTT,CASSLGRINQTQHF
.,TRBV6-4,TRBD1,TRBJ1-6,TGTGCCAGCAGTGAATCGGACAGGGGCTCACCCCTCCACTTT,CASSESDRGSPLHF
.,TRBV11-2,.,TRBJ2-7,TGTGCCAGCACCGAACTACGGGGGTACGAGCAGTACTTC,CASTELRGYEQYF
.,TRBV6-2/TRBV6-3,.,TRBJ1-4,TGTGCCAGCAGTTATCTACCCGAAATACAGGGAAGGAAGGCAACTAATGAAAAACTGTTTTTT,CASSYLPEIQGRKATNEKLFF
.,TRBV28,TRBD1,TRBJ2-3,TGTGCCAGCAGTTCTCCAGGGGGTTCTCGCACAGATACGCAGTATTTT,CASSSPGGSRTDTQYF
.,TRBV20-1,.,TRBJ2-5,TGCAGTGCTCTAGAACCCCAAGAGACCCAGTACTTC,CSALEPQETQYF
.,TRBV20-1,.,TRBJ1-2,TGCAGTGCGTACGGTTTAAACAGGGAAGAGGATGGCTACACCTTC,CSAYGLNREEDGYTF
few,TRBV20-1,TRBD2,TRBJ2-7,TGCAGTGCTAGCAATCCTAGCGGGAGGAACCACGAGCAGTACTTC,CSASNPSGRNHEQYF
few,TRBV20-1,.,TRBJ1-5,TGCAGTGCTAGGCGGACAGTTGGCAGGAATCAGCCCCAGCATTTT,CSARRTVGRNQPQHF
many,TRBV3-1,.,TRBJ2-6,TGTGCCAGCAGCCCGACAGTAGCTGGGGCCAACGTCCTGACTTTC,CASSPTVAGANVLTF
.,TRBV4-3,.,TRBJ1-5,TGCGCCAGCAGCCAAGATGTGGACCAACTCTGGGCCCAGCATTTT,CASSQDVDQLWAQHF
few,TRBV12-3/TRBV12-4,TRBD2,TRBJ2-1,TGTGCCAGCAGATCATTACTAGCGATCGATGAGCAGTTCTTC,CASRSLLAIDEQFF
few,TRBV6-5,.,TRBJ1-1,TGTGCCAGCGGGCGTGGGCAGGGGAACACTGAAGCTTTCTTT,CASGRGQGNTEAFF
many,TRBV4-3,TRBD2,TRBJ2-1,TGCGCCAGCAGCCAAGAACCAGCGGGAAGGTACAATGAGCAGTTCTTC,CASSQEPAGRYNEQFF
.,TRBV4-2,.,TRBJ1-1,TGTGCCAGCAGCCAAGATCCGAGGGGGGAGACTGAAGCTTTCTTT,CASSQDPRGETEAFF
.,TRBV4-1,.,TRBJ1-1,TGCGCCAGCAGCCAGGCCCGAGGGGCCACTGAAGCTTTCTTT,CASSQARGATEAFF
.,TRBV24-1,.,TRBJ2-3,TGTGCCACCAGTGATTTGGGCGGGGAAAGCACAGATACGCAGTATTTT,CATSDLGGESTDTQYF